Following are 20 T cell receptor beta chains from one sample sequenced in a study of vaccination effects on CD4 cells after COVID-19. Repertoires were generated with immunoSEQ multiplex PCR, while TCRdb's copy carries only in-frame clones and drops some. The sample has 21,000 or so clones; around 76% are singletons. Their antigens are not known. Expansion of antigen-specific CD4+ T cells with viral peptide pools was carried out by the ViraFEST assay before sequencing. Isolating CD4+ T cells followed approximately 9 days of culture. Vaccine administered to participants consisted of two doses of either BNT162b2 or mRNA-1273. The material sequenced was CD4+ T cells from PBMCs cultured with HCoV-229E spike peptides, taken after COVID-19 vaccination. Source of these receptors: a human donor who received a COVID-19 vaccine.

The rearrangement uses TRBV5-1 and TRBJ1-2; maybe TRBD1 (5 bases). CDR3 length: 14 residues. The germline V and J ends were trimmed by 0 bases and 5 bases, with 11 bases remaining between them. CDR1 and CDR2 from the germline V gene are SGHRS and YFSETQ. CDR3 sequence (DNA): TGCGCCAGCAGCTTGGATACGGGGGAGTATGGCTACACCTTC. Its translation: CASSLDTGEYGYTF.

This clone was seen once. This chain links TRBV30 with TRBJ2-7, with D tentatively TRBD2 (6 bases). In germline, CDR1 is GTSNPN, CDR2 SVGIG (reference sequence). The V gene lost 4 bases and the J gene lost 0 bases, with 7 bases spanning the gap. The CDR3 is made up of 12 amino acids. As DNA, the CDR3 is TGTGCCTGGAACGGGGGCTCCTACGAGCAGTACTTC. This gives the protein CAWNGGSYEQYF.

V and J are TRBV6-5 and TRBJ2-7; TRBD2 matches at 9 bases. The CDR3 consists of 13 residues. The germline V gene has CDR1 MNHEY and CDR2 SVGAGI. V gave up 6 bases and J gave up 12 bases; unmatched junction bases: 12. The CDR3, as DNA: TGTGCCAGCAGACCCATCTTAGCGGGAGTCGTGTACTTC. It translates to CASRPILAGVVYF.

The chain recombines TRBV6-5 with TRBJ2-7, with 11 bases matching TRBD2. Germline V gives CDR1 MNHEY, CDR2 SVGAGI. J lost 4 bases, V lost 6 bases, and 5 bases had no gene match. CDR3 length: 14 residues. The CDR3 DNA reads TGTGCCAGCAGCTCTAGCGGGGGGCCGTACGAGCAGTACTTC. Its protein is CASSSSGGPYEQYF.

The chain uses TRBV5-1 and TRBJ1-1; 8 nucleotides agree with TRBD1. Per the germline V gene, CDR1 is SGHRS and CDR2 is YFSETQ. The junction had 9 bases not matched to a gene; V was cut back by 3 bases and J by 2 bases. The CDR3 is 16 residues long. CDR3 nucleotides: TGCGCCAGCAGCTCCTACCCTGGACAGGGAAACACTGAAGCTTTCTTT. This codes for CASSSYPGQGNTEAFF.

The chain uses TRBV11-2 and TRBJ1-1, with D unresolved. CDR1 is SGHAT and CDR2 is FQNNGV in the germline V gene. V gave up 1 base and J gave up 10 bases, with 16 bases separating them. The length of the CDR3 is 14 residues. The CDR3 sequence is CASSLVRQLGSAFF. The CDR3 nucleotides are TGTGCCAGCAGCTTAGTCCGACAACTCGGGTCAGCTTTCTTT. Filled out from reference TRBV11-2 and TRBJ1-1, the complete variable domain reads EAGVAQSPRYKIIEKRQSVAFWCNPISGHATLYWYQQILGQGPKLLIQFQNNGVVDDSQLPKDRFSAERLKGVDSTLKIQPAKLEDSAVYLCASSLVRQLGSAFFGQGTRLTVV.

V is TRBV5-1 and J is TRBJ2-1, with D possibly matching TRBD1 (6 bases). Germline values: CDR1 SGHRS, CDR2 YFSETQ. This CDR3 comprises 13 residues. The germline V and J ends were trimmed by 4 bases and 9 bases, with 14 bases remaining between them. CDR3 DNA sequence: TGCGCCAGCAGCCAGCTACAGGGTAGTGAGCAGTTCTTC. It translates to CASSQLQGSEQFF.

CDR3 nucleotide sequence: TGTGCCAGCAGCTTAGCCTCGGGCTTAAATCAGCCCCAGCATTTT. Translated: CASSLASGLNQPQHF. The chain joins TRBV7-6 to TRBJ1-5; no firm D call. Between the trimmed V and J ends, which lost 0 bases and 4 bases, there was a span of 10 bases. In germline, CDR1 is SGHVS, CDR2 FNYEAQ. This CDR3 spans 15 amino acids. Using reference TRBV7-6 and TRBJ1-5 for the parts outside the CDR3, the full variable domain is GAGVSQSPRYKVTKRGQDVALRCDPISGHVSLYWYRQALGQGPEFLTYFNYEAQQDKSGLPNDRFSAERPEGSISTLTIQRTEQRDSAMYRCASSLASGLNQPQHFGDGTRLSIL.

The genes are TRBV19 and TRBJ2-2, with D unresolved. The length of the CDR3 is 15 residues. The ends were cut back, 5 bases at V and 3 bases at J, with 13 bases in the middle. Germline V gene lookup returns CDR1 LNHDA and CDR2 SQIVND (reference sequence). CDR3 loop: CASSPAGQDTGELFF. The DNA for the CDR3 is TGTGCCAGTAGTCCAGCAGGTCAGGACACCGGGGAGCTGTTTTTT.

The chain employs TRBV30 and TRBJ2-7, with D possibly being TRBD1 (6 bases). The germline CDR1 and CDR2 sequences are GTSNPN and SVGIG (reference sequence). With 3 bases removed from V and 1 base from J, the gap between germline ends came to 19 bases. The CDR3 spans 16 residues. DNA of the CDR3: TGTGCCTGGAGCTATTCCGGGACACGGAGTTCCTACGAGCAGTACTTC. Translation gives CAWSYSGTRSSYEQYF.

The chain carries TRBV18 and TRBJ2-4, with no clear D. In germline, CDR1 is KGHSH, CDR2 LQKENI. CDR3 length: 15 residues. V was pared by 3 bases and J by 0 bases, with 9 bases between. The chain's CDR3 is CASSPRTVAKNIQYF. The CDR3 DNA follows: TGTGCCAGCTCACCTAGAACAGTAGCCAAAAACATTCAGTACTTC.

This sequence joins TRBV2 and TRBJ1-4, with D maybe TRBD1 (6 bases). The V end lost 7 bases, the J end lost 2 bases, and 14 bases lay between the germline ends. CDR1 SNHLY and CDR2 FYNNEI come from the germline V gene. This CDR3 is 15 amino acids long. CDR3 nucleotide sequence: TGTGCCAGCACCTGGGACACCAGTACTAATGAAAAACTGTTTTTT. Translated: CASTWDTSTNEKLFF.

The count of this clone is one. V is TRBV5-6 and J is TRBJ2-7; 8 positions match TRBD1. Germline V lookup: CDR1 SGHDT, CDR2 YYEEEE. CDR3 length equals 17 residues. V was clipped by 1 base and J by 3 bases; unmatched bases: 12. CDR3: CASSLRYTGGIHYEQYF. CDR3 nucleotide sequence: TGTGCCAGCAGCTTGCGGTACACAGGGGGAATCCACTACGAGCAGTACTTC.

The chain joins TRBV27 to TRBJ2-1, with 7 bases fitting TRBD2. The CDR3 length is 16 residues. V lost 0 bases to trimming and J lost 1 base; unmatched junction nucleotides: 3. Germline V gene lookup returns CDR1 MNHEY and CDR2 SMNVEV (reference sequence). The DNA for the CDR3 is TGTGCCAGCAGTTTATCAGCGGGAAGTTCCTACAATGAGCAGTTCTTC. Its protein is CASSLSAGSSYNEQFF.

The chain is built from TRBV11-3 and TRBJ1-1; no clear D. The length of the CDR3 is 13 residues. The V end lost 1 base, the J end lost 2 bases, and 5 bases lay between the germline ends. Per germline, CDR1 SGHNT and CDR2 YENEEA. This CDR3 is CASSLGSNTEAFF. The CDR3, as DNA: TGTGCCAGCAGCTTAGGGTCAAACACTGAAGCTTTCTTT. Using reference TRBV11-3 and TRBJ1-1 for the parts outside the CDR3, the full variable domain is EAGVVQSPRYKIIEKKQPVAFWCNPISGHNTLYWYLQNLGQGPELLIRYENEEAVDDSQLPKDRFSAERLKGVDSTLKIQPAELGDSAVYLCASSLGSNTEAFFGQGTRLTVV.

The chain employs TRBV7-9 and TRBJ2-7; D not certain. The CDR3 runs 12 residues. The ends were cut back, 5 bases at V and 3 bases at J, with 8 bases in the middle. Germline-derived CDR1 and CDR2 are SEHNR and FQNEAQ (reference sequence). The CDR3 DNA reads TGTGCCAGCAGCCCGGACGACTACGAGCAGTACTTC. Amino acid sequence: CASSPDDYEQYF.

CDR3 protein: CASSYRAPVSPLHF. CDR3 nucleotides: TGTGCCAGCAGTTACAGGGCGCCGGTTTCACCCCTCCACTTT. The chain employs TRBV5-8 and TRBJ1-6; a possible D gene is TRBD1 (6 bases). The CDR3 spans 14 residues. V was trimmed by 5 bases and J by 9 bases, leaving 15 bases between them. The germline CDR1 and CDR2 sequences are SGHTS and YDEGEE. Based on the CDR3 plus reference TRBV5-8 and TRBJ1-6, the full variable domain is EAGVTQSPTHLIKTRGQQATLRCSPISGHTSVYWYQQALGLGLQFLLWYDEGEERNRGNFPPRFSGRQFPNYSSELNVNALELEDSALYLCASSYRAPVSPLHFGNGTRLTVT.

The chain uses TRBV18 and TRBJ1-1; D gene ambiguous. This CDR3 spans 16 amino acids. Per the germline V gene, CDR1 is KGHSH and CDR2 is LQKENI. Trimming shortened V by 3 bases and J by 0 bases, and 14 bases separated the two germline ends. The CDR3 loop is CASSPPNGEMNTEAFF. In DNA form, the CDR3 reads TGTGCCAGCTCACCTCCTAACGGGGAGATGAACACTGAAGCTTTCTTT.

The chain employs TRBV6-5 and TRBJ2-7; the D is unclear. V lost 5 bases, J lost 5 bases, and 19 bases lay in between. Germline CDR1 and CDR2: MNHEY and SVGAGI. The CDR3 spans 15 residues. CDR3 residues: CASSRGVGWINEQYF. CDR3 bases: TGTGCCAGCAGTCGAGGCGTTGGGTGGATTAACGAGCAGTACTTC.

This clone was seen only a few times. The chain employs TRBV2 and TRBJ1-1; no firm D call. The CDR3 runs 14 residues. Trimming removed 6 bases at V and 1 base at J, with 12 bases between. Per the germline V gene, CDR1 is SNHLY and CDR2 is FYNNEI. CDR3 nucleotide sequence: TGTGCCAGCAGAGGTGACACCCAGAACACTGAAGCTTTCTTT. Protein product: CASRGDTQNTEAFF. Based on the CDR3 plus reference TRBV2 and TRBJ1-1, the full variable domain is EPEVTQTPSHQVTQMGQEVILRCVPISNHLYFYWYRQILGQKVEFLVSFYNNEISEKSEIFDDQFSVERPDGSNFTLKIRSTKLEDSAMYFCASRGDTQNTEAFFGQGTRLTVV.